This T cell receptor beta chain was sequenced during a study of blood T cell repertoires in COVID-19. As originally analysed: Amplified reference gene primers provided the basis for estimating nucleated cell counts. Libraries were prepared by immunoSEQ multiplex PCR; TCRdb keeps only in-frame clonotypes and omits some of them. The V and J calls and clone size were taken over from that table, and D and trimming were inferred from the DNA. Here the sample spans 50,000 to 60,000 clones, 90% being singletons. Germline V gene data show CDR1 as SGHRS and CDR2 as YFSETQ. The CDR3 length is 16 residues. The V segment lost 6 bases and the J segment 4 bases; nucleotides outside the gene matches: 12.

Sample: peripheral blood. The chain carries TRBV5-1 and TRBJ1-1; 10 nucleotides match TRBD1. The TCR originated in a woman over 75 with acute or convalescent COVID-19. The CDR3 reads CASNFEDRDRGTEAFF. CDR3 nucleotides: TGCGCCAGCAATTTTGAGGACCGGGACAGGGGCACTGAAGCTTTCTTT.